This T cell receptor (beta chain) was obtained from a study of blood T cell dynamics during melanoma immunotherapy. Specified time point: week 3, after first cycle of checkpoint inhibitor. With 1 base removed from V and 0 bases from J, the gap between germline ends came to 9 bases. The V gene's germline CDR1 is LGHNA and CDR2 YSLEER. The length of the CDR3 is 15 residues. Data came from immunoSEQ multiplex PCR; TCRdb stores just in-frame clones and leaves some out. Seen here are some 11,000 clones, around 90% observed once, and the top ten hold 24%. This clone was counted a single time. J is TRBJ1-1 and V is TRBV4-3, with a tentative D call TRBD1 (5 bases). The receptor comes from a human donor with melanoma. The source material was blood, sampled from a patient treated with checkpoint blockade. CDR3 DNA sequence: TGCGCCAGCAGCCAAGGGGGGGGGATGAACACTGAAGCTTTCTTT. It encodes CASSQGGGMNTEAFF.